These 26 T cell receptor beta chains came from one sample sequenced in a study of shared T cell receptors in the human thymus. Profiling relied on immunoSEQ multiplex PCR, and the TCRdb table lists in-frame clones only, not all of them. The repertoire consists of more than 550,000 clones, with around 85% occurring once and the leading ten covering under 0.012%. The same sample was also used in a study of human thymus T cells.

The sequencing input was thymocytes. The source is a girl under two years old with a congenital heart defect.

This clone has just one count. The DNA of the CDR3 is TGTGCCAGCAGCCGACACCCGACAGGGCGAGAGCAGTACTTC. This encodes CASSRHPTGREQYF. The rearrangement uses TRBV7-9 and TRBJ2-7; TRBD1 aligns across 7 bases. CDR3 length: 14 residues. The V gene end was trimmed by 5 bases and the J gene end by 7 bases; junction bases not matched to a gene: 11. Germline V gives CDR1 SEHNR, CDR2 FQNEAQ (reference sequence).

This chain links TRBV4-1 with TRBJ1-1, with D tentatively TRBD1 (5 bases). This CDR3 is 14 amino acids long. Per the germline V gene, CDR1 is MGHRA and CDR2 is YSYEKL. Trimming took 4 bases from V and 4 from J, leaving 13 bases between them. The CDR3 nucleotides read TGCGCCAGCAGCCTAAGCGAAGGGGCCACTGAAGCTTTCTTT. As protein: CASSLSEGATEAFF.

The chain combines TRBV15 with TRBJ1-6; D is possibly TRBD1 (6 bases). Germline CDR1 reads LNHNV; CDR2 reads YYDKDF (reference sequence). There are 14 residues in the CDR3. The V end lost 5 bases, the J end lost 7 bases, and 12 bases lay between the germline ends. The CDR3 nucleotides are TGTGCCACCAGCCGACAGGTCTCCAATTCACCCCTCCACTTT. This sequence encodes CATSRQVSNSPLHF.

The gene calls are TRBV19 and TRBJ2-1, with TRBD2 matching over 9 bases. The J segment lost 4 bases and the V segment lost 1 base, leaving 2 bases of the junction unmatched. This CDR3 has 15 amino acids. Germline-derived CDR1 and CDR2 are LNHDA and SQIVND (reference sequence). CDR3 bases: TGTGCCAGTAGTATAGGACTAGCGGTTTACAATGAGCAGTTCTTC. Its protein is CASSIGLAVYNEQFF.

This chain joins TRBV27 and TRBJ1-5; TRBD1 is a possible D gene (6 bases). V was shortened by 7 bases and J by 2 bases, with 18 bases between the two germline ends. The CDR3 is made up of 16 amino acids. Germline V CDR1 and CDR2: MNHEY, SMNVEV (reference sequence). This CDR3 reads CASKFLGDTGNQPQHF. The CDR3 DNA is TGTGCCAGCAAGTTTTTGGGGGACACTGGCAATCAGCCCCAGCATTTT.

The chain joins TRBV2 to TRBJ2-7; 14 bases fit TRBD2. The J segment lost 6 bases and the V segment lost 6 bases, leaving 7 bases of the junction unmatched. There are 15 residues in the CDR3. Germline values: CDR1 SNHLY, CDR2 FYNNEI. CDR3 in DNA: TGTGCCAGCAGGGGACTAGCGGGGGCTCTGGGCGAGCAGTACTTC. This encodes CASRGLAGALGEQYF. Looking up the rest from reference TRBV2 and TRBJ2-7 gives the full variable domain: EPEVTQTPSHQVTQMGQEVILRCVPISNHLYFYWYRQILGQKVEFLVSFYNNEISEKSEIFDDQFSVERPDGSNFTLKIRSTKLEDSAMYFCASRGLAGALGEQYFGPGTRLTVT.

This rearrangement joins TRBV18 to TRBJ1-4, with 9 bases fitting TRBD1. CDR1 and CDR2 from the germline V gene are KGHSH and LQKENI. The CDR3 loop spans 16 amino acids. The V gene end was trimmed by 6 bases and the J gene end by 1 base; junction bases not matched to a gene: 6. The DNA of the CDR3 is TGTGCCAGCTCGGACAGGGGAATTCGAACTAATGAAAAACTGTTTTTT. Its protein product is CASSDRGIRTNEKLFF.

This clone was seen a handful of times. The J gene is TRBJ1-2, the V gene TRBV4-1, with TRBD1 matching over 9 bases. The J segment lost 0 bases and the V segment lost 3 bases, leaving 11 bases of the junction unmatched. The CDR3 is 18 amino acids. Germline CDR1 is MGHRA and CDR2 is YSYEKL. This chain's CDR3 is CASSQGQGQPLTNYGYTF. The CDR3 DNA sequence: TGCGCCAGCAGCCAGGGACAGGGCCAACCCCTAACTAACTATGGCTACACCTTC.

The chain joins TRBV29-1 to TRBJ2-2, with TRBD2 as a possible D gene (6 bases). The CDR3 has 13 amino acids. The V and J ends lost 4 bases and 1 base respectively, with 7 bases between them. Germline V gene data show CDR1 as SQVTM and CDR2 as ANQGSEA. CDR3 nucleotide sequence: TGCAGCGTTGGGGGACTGAACACCGGGGAGCTGTTTTTT. Amino acid sequence: CSVGGLNTGELFF.

The genes are TRBV19 and TRBJ1-1, with 7 bases lining up with TRBD1. V gave up 9 bases and J gave up 6 bases; unmatched junction bases: 25. CDR1 LNHDA and CDR2 SQIVND come from the germline V gene (reference sequence). The CDR3 is 18 residues long. CDR3 nucleotides: TGTGCCAGCTACTATACCTCAAACGAGACAGGGCGAGGTTCTGAAGCTTTCTTT. It codes for CASYYTSNETGRGSEAFF.

CDR3 sequence reads: CASSQEEGELDENNNEQFF. The CDR3 DNA reads TGTGCCAGCAGCCAAGAAGAAGGGGAACTGGATGAAAATAACAATGAGCAGTTCTTC. The chain carries TRBV14 and TRBJ2-1; possible D gene TRBD1, 5 bases. V lost 0 bases, J lost 5 bases, and 23 bases lay in between. The CDR3 covers 19 residues. Germline assignment: CDR1 SGHDN and CDR2 FVKESK.

The chain uses TRBV7-8 and TRBJ2-5; maybe TRBD1 (5 bases). Looked up from germline, CDR1 is SGHVS and CDR2 is FQNEAQ. CDR3 length equals 17 residues. Trimming pared 0 bases from V and 7 bases from J, leaving 21 bases between. The CDR3 region is CASSLAVGQSRRGTQYF. DNA of the CDR3: TGTGCCAGCAGCTTAGCTGTGGGGCAGTCCCGGAGAGGGACCCAGTACTTC. The full variable domain, its missing parts supplied by reference TRBV7-8 and TRBJ2-5, is GAGVSQSPRYKVAKRGQDVALRCDPISGHVSLFWYQQALGQGPEFLTYFQNEAQLDKSGLPSDRFFAERPEGSVSTLKIQRTQQEDSAVYLCASSLAVGQSRRGTQYFGPGTRLLVL.

The V call is TRBV18, the J call TRBJ1-5; perhaps TRBD1 as D (5 bases). The germline V gene has CDR1 KGHSH and CDR2 LQKENI. This CDR3 comprises 15 residues. V gave up 2 bases and J gave up 3 bases, with 11 bases separating them. The CDR3 sequence is CASSPTGKNNQPQHF. The CDR3 DNA sequence: TGTGCCAGCTCACCAACAGGAAAGAACAATCAGCCCCAGCATTTT. The full variable domain, completed using reference TRBV18 and TRBJ1-5, is NAGVMQNPRHLVRRRGQEARLRCSPMKGHSHVYWYRQLPEEGLKFMVYLQKENIIDESGMPKERFSAEFPKEGPSILRIQQVVRGDSAAYFCASSPTGKNNQPQHFGDGTRLSIL.

This chain joins TRBV5-4 and TRBJ2-1, with 13 bases fitting TRBD2. The junction had 3 bases not matched to a gene; V was cut back by 2 bases and J by 1 base. The CDR3 extends over 17 amino acids. Per the germline V gene, CDR1 is SGHNT and CDR2 is YYREEE (reference sequence). The CDR3 loop reads CASSFKGLAGSYNEQFF. The CDR3 DNA reads TGTGCCAGCAGCTTTAAGGGACTAGCGGGGTCCTACAATGAGCAGTTCTTC.

The genes are TRBV6-1 and TRBJ1-2; 8 bases are a match to TRBD1. The CDR3 totals 17 residues. Unmatched junction bases numbered 11, after V lost 4 bases and J lost 1 base. The V gene's germline CDR1 is MNHNS and CDR2 SASEGT. CDR3 residues: CASSGWGTGSLNYGYTF. CDR3 sequence (DNA): TGTGCCAGCAGTGGATGGGGGACAGGCTCTCTTAACTATGGCTACACCTTC.

Remarks on this clone: This sample includes further DNA sequences coding for the same CDR3. Here the CDR3 DNA reads TGTGCCAGCTCACCGGTAGCTAACACTGAAGCTTTCTTT. As protein: CASSPVANTEAFF. The chain is built from TRBV18 and TRBJ1-1, with unresolved D. The CDR3 spans 13 residues. Trimming stripped 3 bases from V and 2 bases from J, with 7 bases between. In germline, CDR1 is KGHSH, CDR2 LQKENI.

This clone was detected a few times. The J gene is TRBJ1-5, the V gene TRBV6-1; no definite D call. The germline V gene has CDR1 MNHNS and CDR2 SASEGT. Between the trimmed V and J ends, which lost 1 base and 11 bases, there was a span of 15 bases. This CDR3 spans 14 amino acids. For the CDR3, the DNA is TGTGCCAGCAGTGAAGAACCGCTAGGTTGGACCCAGCATTTT. Its protein is CASSEEPLGWTQHF.

CDR3 in amino acids: CASSLGQSLHSNQPQHF. The CDR3 DNA sequence: TGTGCCAGCAGCTTAGGACAGTCTCTACATAGCAATCAGCCCCAGCATTTT. The rearrangement joins TRBV7-2 to TRBJ1-5; the D gene is possibly TRBD1 (5 bases). Germline V gene sequence: CDR1 SGHTA, CDR2 FQGNSA. The V end was cut by 1 base, the J end by 0 bases, with 13 bases between. This CDR3 has 17 amino acids.

The gene calls are TRBV7-2 and TRBJ2-7, with 7 bases that match TRBD1. After removal of 1 base from V and 4 bases from J, the junction contained 4 bases not matched to a gene. Germline V gene lookup returns CDR1 SGHTA and CDR2 FQGNSA. This CDR3 comprises 14 residues. CDR3 coding DNA: TGTGCCAGCAGCTTAGGATGGGACAGTTACGAGCAGTACTTC. Protein product: CASSLGWDSYEQYF.

The CDR3 is CASSFFRGQETQYF. DNA of the CDR3: TGTGCCAGCAGCTTTTTCAGGGGTCAAGAGACCCAGTACTTC. The rearrangement links TRBV5-5 to TRBJ2-5, with D perhaps matching TRBD1 (6 bases). The CDR3 runs 14 residues. Germline V gene lookup returns CDR1 SGHKS and CDR2 YYEKEE (reference sequence). V was cut by 2 bases and J by 2 bases, with 10 bases left in between.

V and J are TRBV7-2 and TRBJ2-7; TRBD2 matches 8 bases. This CDR3 has 16 residues. After removal of 2 bases from V and 1 base from J, the junction contained 7 bases not matched to a gene. CDR1 and CDR2 from the germline V gene are SGHTA and FQGNSA. DNA of the CDR3: TGTGCCAGCAGCTTATTACCTAGCGGGTTATCCTACGAGCAGTACTTC. It encodes CASSLLPSGLSYEQYF.

The rearrangement uses TRBV5-8 and TRBJ1-1; no reliable D call. CDR3 length: 16 amino acids. V was trimmed by 0 bases and J by 6 bases, leaving 18 bases between them. Germline V gene lookup returns CDR1 SGHTS and CDR2 YDEGEE. For the CDR3, the DNA is TGTGCCAGCAGCTTGGATCGGCCCCACCCGAGGGCTGAAGCTTTCTTT. Translating gives CASSLDRPHPRAEAFF.

The DNA for the CDR3 is TGCGCCAGCAGCTTGTCACCGGGACAGGGGCAAAAACTGTTTTTT. Residues: CASSLSPGQGQKLFF. This sequence joins TRBV5-1 and TRBJ1-4; 10 positions agree with TRBD1. V was pared by 1 base and J by 9 bases, with 6 bases of the junction left unmatched. This CDR3 contains 15 residues. Germline V gives CDR1 SGHRS, CDR2 YFSETQ.

V usage is TRBV6-5 and J usage is TRBJ1-1, with D hard to call. Germline V gene sequence: CDR1 MNHEY, CDR2 SVGAGI. This CDR3 is built from 16 residues. The V gene lost 1 base and the J gene lost 10 bases, with 22 bases spanning the gap. CDR3 sequence reads: CASSYFLSGAPHRAFF. The DNA of the CDR3 is TGTGCCAGCAGTTACTTTCTCAGTGGAGCCCCTCATAGAGCTTTCTTT.

This clone came up a few times. The chain is built from TRBV7-2 and TRBJ1-1; weak D call: TRBD1 (5 bases). This CDR3 contains 15 residues. CDR1 SGHTA and CDR2 FQGNSA come from the germline V gene. V was pared by 4 bases and J by 4 bases, with 16 bases between. CDR3 coding DNA: TGTGCCAGCAGCTCCGTGGCAGGGTCTGGCACTGAAGCTTTCTTT. It codes for CASSSVAGSGTEAFF.

This clone was recorded a few times. The V call is TRBV5-1, the J call TRBJ2-2; 11 nucleotides match TRBD2. Losses at the gene ends were 4 bases for V and 1 base for J; bases not matched to a gene: 3. This CDR3 is built from 16 residues. Germline lookup yields CDR1 SGHRS and CDR2 YFSETQ. CDR3 nucleotides: TGCGCCAGCAGCCCAGGACTAGCGGGGAACACCGGGGAGCTGTTTTTT. The encoded protein is CASSPGLAGNTGELFF.